Sequencing of this TCR beta chain was carried out in a study of T cells in women clearing cervical HPV infection. The length of the CDR3 is 11 residues. CDR1 is SGHNT and CDR2 is YENEEA in the germline V gene. A remark on this clone: The CDR3 end falls 3 residues outside the read, so it is completed with the germline J gene.

Some clones are missing from TCRdb's copy, which holds only in-frame ones; the method was immunoSEQ multiplex PCR. This table holds tens of thousands of clones. The J gene is TRBJ2-3, the V gene TRBV11-3; D is undetermined. The TCR was taken from a woman between 18 and 70 years old with a cervical HPV16 infection that either progressed to CIN3+ or cleared (not recorded which). The material sequenced was blood buffy coat. The DNA read from the CDR3 is TGTGCCAGCAGCGGTCGAGACTCG. Translation gives CASSGRDS. In full, the CDR3 is CASSGRDSQYF.